A single sample is the source of the 8 T cell receptor beta chains below, sequenced in a study of T cells in Graves' hyperthyroidism and ophthalmopathy. TCR beta CDR3 region amplification was performed from RNA transcripts. A set of HTBI primers served as the primers for a first-round RT-PCR of the TCR CDR3. TCRdb reprocessed the multiplex PCR reads via MiXCR and lists one record per CDR3 protein. The sample holds about 530,000 distinct CDR3 sequences, 17% seen once. The sequenced sample was blood. The source of these receptors is a woman under 30 with Graves' ophthalmopathy.

This clonotype has ten or more counts. V gene TRBV12-5 combines with J gene TRBJ2-1, with 9 bases that match TRBD1. J lost 11 bases, V lost 6 bases, and 5 bases had no gene match. This CDR3 has 12 residues. Germline V CDR1 and CDR2: LGHNT, FRNRAP. CDR3 nucleotide sequence: TGTGCTAGTGGGGGGACAGGGAGGAAGCAGTTCTTC. Protein: CASGGTGRKQFF.

This clonotype occurred many times. The V call is TRBV18, the J call TRBJ2-1, with D perhaps TRBD1 (6 bases). Germline-derived CDR1 and CDR2 are KGHSH and LQKENI. The CDR3 runs 16 residues. Trimming removed 4 bases at V and 7 bases at J, with 20 bases between. The CDR3 spells CASSRPAGTSANEQFF. The DNA of the CDR3 is TGTGCCAGCTCACGTCCTGCCGGGACAAGCGCGAATGAGCAGTTCTTC. The full variable domain, with the rest looked up from reference TRBV18 and TRBJ2-1, is NAGVMQNPRHLVRRRGQEARLRCSPMKGHSHVYWYRQLPEEGLKFMVYLQKENIIDESGMPKERFSAEFPKEGPSILRIQQVVRGDSAAYFCASSRPAGTSANEQFFGPGTRLTVL.

This clonotype has only a few counts. The chain combines TRBV10-3 with TRBJ1-2; D is possibly TRBD1 (6 bases). The CDR3 has 16 amino acids. The V gene's germline CDR1 is ENHRY and CDR2 SYGVKD. V shed 6 bases and J shed 4 bases, with 21 bases lying between them. CDR3 sequence: CAIRSLGPQGLYGYTF. CDR3 coding DNA: TGTGCCATCAGGAGCCTCGGTCCACAGGGACTCTATGGCTACACCTTC.

This clonotype was detected ten times or more. The J gene is TRBJ2-1, the V gene TRBV6-1; D might be TRBD1 (5 bases). V dropped 7 bases and J dropped 0 bases, with 13 bases sitting between them. The V gene's germline CDR1 is MNHNS and CDR2 SASEGT. This CDR3 region has 15 residues. As DNA, the CDR3 is TGTGCCAGCATAATGACAGCGAGCTCCTACAATGAGCAGTTCTTC. It codes for CASIMTASSYNEQFF.

This clonotype was counted ten times or more. The chain uses TRBV28 and TRBJ1-4, with TRBD1 as a possible D gene (6 bases). With 3 bases removed from V and 4 bases from J, the gap between germline ends came to 12 bases. CDR3 size: 15 residues. Germline V gene data show CDR1 as MDHEN and CDR2 as SYDVKM. The CDR3 spells CASSFSRGGNEKLFF. CDR3 nucleotides: TGTGCCAGCAGTTTTAGCAGGGGTGGTAATGAAAAACTGTTTTTT.

This clonotype was counted at least ten times. The chain has TRBV27 and TRBJ2-1; 8 positions match TRBD1. V gave up 9 bases and J gave up 9 bases; unmatched junction bases: 7. Germline values: CDR1 MNHEY, CDR2 SMNVEV (reference sequence). CDR3 length: 12 residues. CDR3: CASTAGGLEQFF. The CDR3 nucleotides are TGTGCCAGTACGGCAGGGGGCCTTGAGCAGTTCTTC.

The V and J genes are TRBV7-3 and TRBJ1-6, with unresolved D. V was shortened by 1 base and J by 9 bases, with 7 bases between the two germline ends. From germline, CDR1 is SGHTA and CDR2 FQGTGA. The CDR3 is 13 amino acids. This chain's CDR3 is CASSLMRFSPLHF. CDR3 bases: TGTGCCAGCAGCTTAATGAGGTTTTCACCCCTCCACTTT.

This clonotype was observed at least ten times. The rearrangement uses TRBV24-1 and TRBJ2-1, with a tentative D call TRBD1 (7 bases). Germline lookup yields CDR1 KGHDR and CDR2 SFDVKD. The CDR3 runs 14 residues. V dropped 10 bases and J dropped 7 bases, with 19 bases sitting between them. The CDR3 nucleotides are TGTGCCACGCAACCAGGGGGGTGGGCGAATGAGCAGTTCTTC. It yields the protein CATQPGGWANEQFF.